The 14 T cell receptor beta chains given below trace back to one sample, sequenced in a study of T cells expressing NK-cell markers. TCRdb reprocessed the 5' RACE reads and keeps a single row for each CDR3 protein, giving no DNA. This repertoire includes about 460,000 distinct CDR3 sequences. Material for sequencing was blood T cells: a sorted CD56 or NKG2C T cell subset, CD4+ or CD8+ T cells, or bulk PBMC T cells (not recorded which). The receptors shown here come from a woman aged 45-60 years in good health.

This sequence joins TRBV6-6 and TRBJ2-7; checking the TCRdb D call of TRBD1 is not possible without DNA. The CDR3 runs to 14 residues. The germline gives CDR1 MNHNY, CDR2 SVGAGI (reference sequence). Here the CDR3 reads CASSPGTGGSEQYF.

The rearrangement joins TRBV29-1 to TRBJ2-7; TCRdb returns TRBD2, unconfirmable since there is no DNA. The CDR3 is made up of 15 amino acids. Germline-derived CDR1 and CDR2 are SQVTM and ANQGSEA. CDR3 region: CSVEDRSGVTYEQYF.

This rearrangement joins TRBV5-1 to TRBJ2-1; TCRdb picks TRBD2, but there is no DNA to check that call. The CDR3 has 15 residues. The germline gives CDR1 SGHRS, CDR2 YFSETQ. The CDR3 loop reads CASSLVLAGYNEQFF.

The V call is TRBV21-1, the J call TRBJ2-3; the D gene TCRdb calls, TRBD1, cannot be checked with no DNA. TRBV21-1 represents a pseudogene. This CDR3 has 13 residues. The CDR3 sequence is CAAPGGSTDTQYF.

This chain uses TRBV5-6 with TRBJ1-2. The CDR3 totals 13 residues. The V gene's germline CDR1 is SGHDT and CDR2 YYEEEE. The chain's CDR3 is CASSDRWSYGYTF.

The CDR3 loop is CASSPPRTGIRAFF. The V call is TRBV6-2 or TRBV6-3, the J call TRBJ1-1; TCRdb names TRBD1, which stays unverified in the absence of DNA. The CDR3 consists of 14 residues. In germline, CDR1 is MNHEY, CDR2 SVGEGT.

The rearrangement joins TRBV7-2 to TRBJ2-2; the D call from TCRdb, TRBD1, cannot be confirmed without DNA. The germline gives CDR1 SGHTA, CDR2 FQGNSA. The CDR3 covers 15 residues. CDR3 sequence: CASKPGTRNTGELFF. The variable domain in full, with the rest retrieved from reference TRBV7-2 and TRBJ2-2, is GAGVSQSPSNKVTEKGKDVELRCDPISGHTALYWYRQSLGQGLEFLIYFQGNSAPDKSGLPSDRFSAERTGGSVSTLTIQRTQQEDSAVYLCASKPGTRNTGELFFGEGSRLTVL.

The rearrangement joins TRBV3-1 to TRBJ1-5; checking the TCRdb D call of TRBD1 is not possible without DNA. Germline V gives CDR1 LGHDT, CDR2 YNNKEL (reference sequence). The CDR3 covers 14 residues. This CDR3 reads CASSDTGARQPQHF.

This chain uses TRBV20-1 with TRBJ2-1; the TCRdb D gene call, TRBD2, has no DNA to confirm it. The CDR3 spans 16 residues. Germline lookup yields CDR1 DFQATT and CDR2 SNEGSKA (reference sequence). The CDR3 loop reads CSAVPGLAGSYNEQFF.

This chain connects TRBV9 to TRBJ1-5; no DNA is available, so the TRBD1 call from TCRdb remains unchecked. Germline-derived CDR1 and CDR2 are SGDLS and YYNGEE. The CDR3 has 15 residues. CDR3: CASSARWGPDQPQHF.

V gene TRBV4-1 combines with J gene TRBJ2-3. Germline V gene sequence: CDR1 MGHRA, CDR2 YSYEKL. This CDR3 region has 15 residues. CDR3 loop: CASSQDWRYTDTQYF.

The V call is TRBV3-1, the J call TRBJ2-7; as DNA is missing, the TRBD2 call by TCRdb cannot be tested. CDR3 length equals 13 residues. Germline-derived CDR1 and CDR2 are LGHDT and YNNKEL (reference sequence). The CDR3 loop is CASSQGAGLEQYF.

This chain links TRBV21-1 with TRBJ2-3; checking the TCRdb D call of TRBD2 is not possible without DNA. TRBV21-1 has pseudogene status. The CDR3 has 16 residues. This chain's CDR3 is CASSKGTSGCTDTQYF.

V usage is TRBV12-3 or TRBV12-4 and J usage is TRBJ2-3; TCRdb proposes TRBD1, but this gene call is untestable without DNA. The CDR3 contains 14 residues. The CDR3: CASRVSGATDTQYF.